This T cell receptor beta chain emerged from a study of T cell changes during pregnancy in multiple sclerosis. Libraries were prepared by immunoSEQ multiplex PCR; TCRdb keeps only in-frame clonotypes and omits some of them. The table lists tens of thousands of clones, approximately 90% of them singletons, with about 3.8% in the top ten. The CDR3 is 13 residues long. Deletions cut 3 bases from V and 7 bases from J, with 10 bases between. The germline gives CDR1 MDHEN, CDR2 SYDVKM. This clone was observed a single time. The sequencing used PBMCs, collected in the first trimester of pregnancy. The sequence derives from a female donor in good health, serving as a control in a pregnancy study. Some clones in this sample may be carry-over from other donors' samples. The V gene is TRBV28, the J gene TRBJ1-5; no clear D. This CDR3 reads CASSFEAPQPQHF. The CDR3 DNA reads TGTGCCAGCAGTTTTGAAGCCCCACAGCCCCAGCATTTT.